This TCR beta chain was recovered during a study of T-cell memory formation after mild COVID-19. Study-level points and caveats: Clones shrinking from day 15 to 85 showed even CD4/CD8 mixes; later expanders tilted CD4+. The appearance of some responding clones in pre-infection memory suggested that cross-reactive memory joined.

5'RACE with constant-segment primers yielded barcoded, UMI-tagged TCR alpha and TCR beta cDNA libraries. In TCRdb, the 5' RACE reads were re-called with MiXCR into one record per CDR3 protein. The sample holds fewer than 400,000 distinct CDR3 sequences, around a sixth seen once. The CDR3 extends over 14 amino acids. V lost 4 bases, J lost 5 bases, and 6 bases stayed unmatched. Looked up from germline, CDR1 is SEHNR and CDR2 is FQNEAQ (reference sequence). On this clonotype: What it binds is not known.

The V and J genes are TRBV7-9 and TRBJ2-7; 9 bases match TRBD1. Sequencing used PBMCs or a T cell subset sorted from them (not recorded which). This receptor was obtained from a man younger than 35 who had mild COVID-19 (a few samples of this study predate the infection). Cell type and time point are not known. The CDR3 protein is CASSSGTGIDEQYV. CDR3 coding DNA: TGTGCCAGCAGCTCGGGGACAGGGATCGACGAGCAGTACGTC.